A single sample is the source of the 14 T cell receptor beta chains below, sequenced in a study of cytomegalovirus exposure and HLA in healthy donors. Both 60 Vbeta primers and 13 Jbeta primers went into the PCR. Data came from immunoSEQ multiplex PCR; TCRdb stores just in-frame clones and leaves some out. The sample comprises about 120,000 clones, less than 85% of which are singletons, and around 8.9% rests with the top ten. Sequencing was carried out using PBMCs. These TCRs come from a man aged 30 to 39 in good health and CMV-seropositive.

The chain is built from TRBV4-2 and TRBJ1-2; 7 bases are shared with TRBD1. The germline CDR1 and CDR2 sequences are LGHNA and YNFKEQ. Trimming took 0 bases from V and 7 from J; bases not matched to a gene: 8. This CDR3 has 15 amino acids. Written as DNA, the CDR3 is TGTGCCAGCAGCCAAGATTTGGACAGGAAGGGTGGCTACACCTTC. This gives the protein CASSQDLDRKGGYTF.

The chain carries TRBV5-4 and TRBJ1-6; maybe TRBD1 (5 bases). Trimming took 4 bases from V and 7 from J, leaving 12 bases between them. CDR3 length equals 14 residues. CDR1 is SGHNT and CDR2 is YYREEE in the germline V gene (reference sequence). The DNA of the CDR3 is TGTGCCAGCAGCCGCGAGACAGAAAATTCACCCCTCCACTTT. Protein sequence: CASSRETENSPLHF.

The chain carries TRBV6-1 and TRBJ2-1; tentatively, D is TRBD2 (6 bases). The CDR3 covers 13 residues. CDR1 and CDR2 (germline): MNHNS, SASEGT. With 6 bases removed from V and 4 bases from J, the gap between germline ends came to 10 bases. In nucleotides, the CDR3 is TGTGCCAGCAGCCTCGGGACTTACAATGAGCAGTTCTTC. Translated: CASSLGTYNEQFF.

This sequence joins TRBV10-3 and TRBJ1-2; tentatively, D is TRBD1 (5 bases). The V end was cut by 6 bases, the J end by 1 base, with 12 bases between. The germline gives CDR1 ENHRY, CDR2 SYGVKD. CDR3 length equals 14 residues. CDR3 DNA sequence: TGTGCCATCAGCTCAGGGAACCTTAACTATGGCTACACCTTC. Translating it yields CAISSGNLNYGYTF.

The chain is built from TRBV6-1 and TRBJ1-1, with D possibly being TRBD1 (6 bases). The V end was cut by 6 bases, the J end by 2 bases, with 16 bases between. This CDR3 has 15 residues. CDR1 is MNHNS and CDR2 is SASEGT in the germline V gene. CDR3 amino acids: CASRTTQGSNTEAFF. The CDR3 coding sequence is TGTGCCAGCAGGACTACACAGGGTTCCAACACTGAAGCTTTCTTT.

The rearrangement uses TRBV13 and TRBJ2-5; 12 bases fit TRBD2. The CDR3 contains 16 residues. Germline CDR1 PRHDT, CDR2 FYEKMQ (reference sequence). Unmatched junction bases numbered 6, after V lost 6 bases and J lost 1 base. CDR3 in amino acids: CASRHTSGGFQETQYF. In DNA, the CDR3 is TGTGCCAGCAGACACACTAGCGGGGGGTTCCAAGAGACCCAGTACTTC.

The chain is built from TRBV30 and TRBJ1-5, with D possibly matching TRBD1 (5 bases). Germline CDR1 GTSNPN, CDR2 SVGIG (reference sequence). V lost 1 base, J lost 7 bases, and 11 bases lay in between. The CDR3 consists of 13 residues. CDR3 amino acids: CAWSAGGEQPQHF. As DNA, the CDR3 is TGTGCCTGGAGTGCGGGGGGAGAGCAGCCCCAGCATTTT.

Concerning this clone: This sample also contains other DNA sequences that code for the same CDR3. The chain links TRBV5-1 to TRBJ1-3; 9 nucleotides match TRBD1. This CDR3 is 15 amino acids long. Germline V gene data show CDR1 as SGHRS and CDR2 as YFSETQ. V was clipped by 4 bases and J by 6 bases; unmatched bases: 8. The CDR3 bases are TGCGCCAGCAGCCCGGGACAGGGCTTATTAAACACCATATATTTT. Its translation is CASSPGQGLLNTIYF.

V and J are TRBV7-3 and TRBJ2-7; 11 bases fit TRBD2. Germline CDR1 and CDR2: SGHTA and FQGTGA. The CDR3 is 15 residues long. Trimming cost V 5 bases and J 2 bases; bases outside gene matches: 5. The DNA for the CDR3 is TGTGCCAGCAGCGCGTCTAGCGGGGGGCCCTACGAGCAGTACTTC. Translation gives CASSASSGGPYEQYF.

The J gene is TRBJ2-7, the V gene TRBV5-4, with D maybe TRBD1 (6 bases). CDR3 size: 13 residues. The germline V and J ends were trimmed by 4 bases and 1 base, with 9 bases remaining between them. Germline V gene data show CDR1 as SGHNT and CDR2 as YYREEE (reference sequence). In DNA form, the CDR3 reads TGTGCCAGCAGCCTGACAGGATCCTACGAGCAGTACTTC. It translates to CASSLTGSYEQYF.

V gene TRBV12-5 combines with J gene TRBJ1-1; D not resolved. The CDR3 runs 14 residues. Germline V CDR1 and CDR2: LGHNT, FRNRAP. Trimming took off 1 base at V and 6 bases at J, with 12 bases between the two ends. The CDR3 coding sequence is TGTGCTAGTGGTTTGGGAGGGTCTTCGGCTGAAGCTTTCTTT. Translation gives CASGLGGSSAEAFF. The complete variable domain, with remaining parts taken from reference TRBV12-5 and TRBJ1-1, reads DARVTQTPRHKVTEMGQEVTMRCQPILGHNTVFWYRQTMMQGLELLAYFRNRAPLDDSGMPKDRFSAEMPDATLATLKIQPSEPRDSAVYFCASGLGGSSAEAFFGQGTRLTVV.

The CDR3 loop reads CASSLRGAGGPGETQYF. CDR3 nucleotide sequence: TGTGCCAGCAGCTTAAGAGGTGCGGGGGGCCCGGGAGAGACCCAGTACTTC. The genes are TRBV7-2 and TRBJ2-5, with 8 bases that match TRBD2. J gave up 4 bases and V 2 bases, and 12 bases lay outside the gene matches. Germline CDR1 and CDR2: SGHTA and FQGNSA. This CDR3 spans 17 amino acids.

The rearrangement uses TRBV5-1 and TRBJ2-2, with 8 bases fitting TRBD2. The CDR3 sequence is 16 residues long. The trim removed 6 bases at V and 7 bases at J, leaving 14 bases unmatched. The germline V gene has CDR1 SGHRS and CDR2 YFSETQ. CDR3 bases: TGCGCCAGCACCTGGTACGGGGGGGCGAAGGACGGGGAGCTGTTTTTT. It is translated as CASTWYGGAKDGELFF.

V usage is TRBV7-9 and J usage is TRBJ1-5, with 12 bases lining up with TRBD1. This CDR3 comprises 15 residues. The V gene's germline CDR1 is SEHNR and CDR2 FQNEAQ (reference sequence). The V segment lost 5 bases and the J segment 10 bases; nucleotides outside the gene matches: 9. The CDR3 here is CASSPGTGGGGPQHF. The CDR3 DNA follows: TGTGCCAGCAGCCCCGGGACAGGGGGCGGTGGCCCCCAGCATTTT.